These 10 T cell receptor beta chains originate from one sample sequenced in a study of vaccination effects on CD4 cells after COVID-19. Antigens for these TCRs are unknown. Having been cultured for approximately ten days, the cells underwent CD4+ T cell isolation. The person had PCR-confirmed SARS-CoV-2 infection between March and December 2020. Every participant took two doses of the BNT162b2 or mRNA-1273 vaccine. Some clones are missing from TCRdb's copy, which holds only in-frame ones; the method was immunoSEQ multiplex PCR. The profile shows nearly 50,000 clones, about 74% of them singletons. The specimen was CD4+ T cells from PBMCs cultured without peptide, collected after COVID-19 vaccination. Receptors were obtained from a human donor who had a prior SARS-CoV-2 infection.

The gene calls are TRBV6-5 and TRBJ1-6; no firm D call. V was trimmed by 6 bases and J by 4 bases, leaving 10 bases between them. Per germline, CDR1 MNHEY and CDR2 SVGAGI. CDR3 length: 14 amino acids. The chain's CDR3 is CASSAGPYNSPLHF. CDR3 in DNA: TGTGCCAGCAGCGCCGGGCCTTATAATTCACCCCTCCACTTT.

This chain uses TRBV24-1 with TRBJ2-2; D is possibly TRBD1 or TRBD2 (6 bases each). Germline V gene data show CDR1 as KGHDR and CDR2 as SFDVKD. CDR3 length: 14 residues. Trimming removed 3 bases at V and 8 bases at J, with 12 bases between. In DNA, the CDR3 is TGTGCCACCAGTGATCCAAGGGGGGCGGGGGAGCTGTTTTTT. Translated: CATSDPRGAGELFF.

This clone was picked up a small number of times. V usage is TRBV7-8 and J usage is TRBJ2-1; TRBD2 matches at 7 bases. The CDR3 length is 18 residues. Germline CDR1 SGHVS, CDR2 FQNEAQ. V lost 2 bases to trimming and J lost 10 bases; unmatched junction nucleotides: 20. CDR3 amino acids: CASSLQSASRGRRLEQFF. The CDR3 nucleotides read TGTGCCAGCAGCTTACAAAGTGCGTCGCGCGGGAGAAGATTAGAGCAGTTCTTC.

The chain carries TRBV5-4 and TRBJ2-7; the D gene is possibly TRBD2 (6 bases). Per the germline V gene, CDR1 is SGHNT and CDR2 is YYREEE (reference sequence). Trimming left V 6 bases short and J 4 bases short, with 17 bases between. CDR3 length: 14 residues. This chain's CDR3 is CASTSRPSEYEQYF. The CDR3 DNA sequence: TGTGCCAGCACTTCTCGGCCTAGCGAGTACGAGCAGTACTTC.

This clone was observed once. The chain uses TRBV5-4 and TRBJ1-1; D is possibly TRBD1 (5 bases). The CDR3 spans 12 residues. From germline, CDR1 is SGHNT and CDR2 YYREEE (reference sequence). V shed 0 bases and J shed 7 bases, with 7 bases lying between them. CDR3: CASSLVGDEAFF. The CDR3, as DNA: TGTGCCAGCAGCTTGGTGGGGGATGAAGCTTTCTTT.

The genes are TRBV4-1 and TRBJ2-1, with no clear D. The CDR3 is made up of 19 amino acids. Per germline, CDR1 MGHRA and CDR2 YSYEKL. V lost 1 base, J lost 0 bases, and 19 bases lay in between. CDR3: CASSQAIPAVLSSYNEQFF. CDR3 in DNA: TGCGCCAGCAGCCAAGCAATCCCCGCGGTGTTGAGCTCCTACAATGAGCAGTTCTTC.

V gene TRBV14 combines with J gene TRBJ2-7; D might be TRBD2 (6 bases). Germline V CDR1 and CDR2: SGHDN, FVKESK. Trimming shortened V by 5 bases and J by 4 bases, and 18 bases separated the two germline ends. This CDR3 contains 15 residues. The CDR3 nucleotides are TGTGCCAGCAGCTCCCCCTCGGGGGATCGGTACGAGCAGTACTTC. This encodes CASSSPSGDRYEQYF. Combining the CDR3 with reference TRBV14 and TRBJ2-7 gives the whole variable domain EAGVTQFPSHSVIEKGQTVTLRCDPISGHDNLYWYRRVMGKEIKFLLHFVKESKQDESGMPNNRFLAERTGGTYSTLKVQPAELEDSGVYFCASSSPSGDRYEQYFGPGTRLTVT.

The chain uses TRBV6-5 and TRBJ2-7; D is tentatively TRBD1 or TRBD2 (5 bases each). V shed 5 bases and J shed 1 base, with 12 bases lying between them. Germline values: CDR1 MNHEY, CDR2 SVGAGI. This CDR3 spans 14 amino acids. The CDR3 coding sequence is TGTGCCAGCAGTCGGGACGTAGGTTCCTACGAGCAGTACTTC. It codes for CASSRDVGSYEQYF.

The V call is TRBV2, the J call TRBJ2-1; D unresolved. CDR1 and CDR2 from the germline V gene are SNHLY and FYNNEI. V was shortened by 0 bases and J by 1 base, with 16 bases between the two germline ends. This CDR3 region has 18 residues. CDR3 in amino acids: CASSEAIDRLVSYNEQFF. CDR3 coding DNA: TGTGCCAGCAGTGAAGCGATTGACCGACTGGTTTCCTACAATGAGCAGTTCTTC.

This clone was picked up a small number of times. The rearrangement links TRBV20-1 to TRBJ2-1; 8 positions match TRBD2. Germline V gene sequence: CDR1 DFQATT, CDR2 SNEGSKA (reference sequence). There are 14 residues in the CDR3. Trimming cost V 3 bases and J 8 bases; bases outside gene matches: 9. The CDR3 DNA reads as TGCAGTGCTAGTCCAGCGGGAGCCGTCGATGAGCAGTTCTTC. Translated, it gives CSASPAGAVDEQFF.